The clone carrying this T cell receptor (beta chain) has just a few counts. Its antigen is still unknown. The germline CDR1 and CDR2 sequences are MNHEY and SVGAGI. The CDR3 spans 14 residues. V was clipped by 2 bases and J by 2 bases, with 10 bases between them. The data were taken from a study of CD8 T cells in ankylosing spondylitis. Findings of the study overall: Typical of ankylosing spondylitis blood, it appeared, was a TCR beta motif of eight highly homologous variants.

MiXCR was run by TCRdb on the 5' RACE reads, yielding one entry per CDR3 protein. The table lists about 300,000 distinct CDR3 sequences, less than 25% of them singletons. Sequenced material: blood, either unsorted or a sorted T cell fraction (not recorded which). This chain links TRBV6-5 with TRBJ2-7, with D possibly being TRBD2 (5 bases). This receptor was obtained from a female donor with ankylosing spondylitis or in good health (not recorded which). The CDR3 loop is CASSYDPAAYEQYF. The CDR3 DNA follows: TGTGCCAGCAGTTACGATCCAGCGGCCTACGAGCAGTACTTC.